The 3 T cell receptor beta chains below were found in one sample sequenced in a study of blood T cells in healthy people across ages. Primers used in a second PCR of about 6 to 11 cycles were a sample-barcoded 5' primer and a J-beta primer mix. TCRdb re-derived calls from the 5' RACE reads in MiXCR, one entry per CDR3 protein. The sample includes 780,000 or so distinct CDR3 sequences, around a quarter of them seen just once. The same sample was also studied in work on T cells of mothers and their children.

Source material: blood. These receptor sequences come from a boy aged 10-17 years in good health.

This clonotype was seen just once. A much larger clone sits a single nucleotide away, making a read error possible. V and J are TRBV5-5 and TRBJ1-2; a weak D match, TRBD1 (6 bases). This CDR3 comprises 16 residues. The germline V gene encodes CDR1 SGHKS and CDR2 YYEKEE (reference sequence). For the CDR3, the DNA is TGTGCCAGCAGCCTACAGGGAGGGCCCACTAACTATGGCCACACCTTC. Its protein product is CASSLQGGPTNYGHTF.

The CDR3, as DNA: TGCAGTGCTTTCCTTATCTCTAGCGCTGGTGAGCAGTTCTTC. Residues: CSAFLISSAGEQFF. The chain recombines TRBV20-1 with TRBJ2-1, with D perhaps matching TRBD2 (6 bases). The CDR3 sequence is 14 residues long. CDR1 and CDR2 (germline): DFQATT, SNEGSKA (reference sequence). Trimming removed 5 bases at V and 9 bases at J, with 20 bases between.

A single count supports this clonotype. The rearrangement joins TRBV28 to TRBJ2-3; 7 bases match TRBD2. From germline, CDR1 is MDHEN and CDR2 SYDVKM. V shed 3 bases, J shed 5 bases, and the junction held 8 bases outside the gene matches. This CDR3 has 15 residues. In nucleotides, the CDR3 is TGTGCCAGCAGTTTGCGACAGCGGGGAGGAGATACGCAGTATTTT. Translation: CASSLRQRGGDTQYF. The full variable domain, in which reference TRBV28 and TRBJ2-3 provide the parts outside the CDR3, is DVKVTQSSRYLVKRTGEKVFLECVQDMDHENMFWYRQDPGLGLRLIYFSYDVKMKEKGDIPEGYSVSREKKERFSLILESASTNQTSMYLCASSLRQRGGDTQYFGPGTRLTVL.